Below, 10 T cell receptor beta chains from the same sample are listed, as sequenced in a study of T cell repertoires in cytomegalovirus infection. TCRdb passed the reads through MiXCR, listing each CDR3 protein once. The data contain approximately 500,000 distinct CDR3 sequences, about 11% of them singletons. The source material was PBMCs. Source of these receptors: a human donor in good health (CMV status not recorded). Some clones in this sample may be carry-over from other donors' samples.

CDR3: CASSYGGHNSPLHF. In DNA, the CDR3 is TGTGCCAGCAGTTACGGGGGCCACAATTCACCCCTCCACTTT. The V call is TRBV6-5, the J call TRBJ1-6, with D maybe TRBD1 (6 bases). The length of the CDR3 is 14 residues. V lost 2 bases to trimming and J lost 7 bases, with 9 bases between them. Germline V gene lookup returns CDR1 MNHEY and CDR2 SVGAGI.

In its sample, this clonotype was seen many times. The DNA of the CDR3 is TGTGCCAGCAGTGTAACAGGGAGAATGAACACTGAAGCTTTCTTT. Its translation: CASSVTGRMNTEAFF. The V and J genes are TRBV12-3 or TRBV12-4 and TRBJ1-1, with a possible D match to TRBD1 (6 bases). This CDR3 is 15 amino acids long. V gave up 5 bases and J gave up 0 bases, with 13 bases separating them.

At least ten counts were recorded for this clonotype. V and J are TRBV6-1 and TRBJ2-7; 7 positions match TRBD2. V lost 8 bases, J lost 1 base, and 11 bases stayed unmatched. The CDR3 is made up of 15 amino acids. CDR1 MNHNS and CDR2 SASEGT come from the germline V gene. CDR3 residues: CASLRSRGESYEQYF. In nucleotides, the CDR3 is TGTGCCAGCCTGAGAAGTCGGGGGGAGTCCTACGAGCAGTACTTC.

This clonotype showed up many times. The chain has TRBV6-5 and TRBJ2-7; a possible D gene is TRBD2 (6 bases). Trimming removed 2 bases at V and 7 bases at J, with 15 bases between. The CDR3 is 14 residues long. Germline V gives CDR1 MNHEY, CDR2 SVGAGI. The CDR3 sequence: CASSYRVGSGEQYF. The CDR3 nucleotides are TGTGCCAGCAGTTACAGGGTCGGGAGTGGGGAGCAGTACTTC.

The chain has TRBV10-3 and TRBJ1-2; weak D call: TRBD1 (6 bases). This CDR3 is built from 15 residues. V lost 3 bases to trimming and J lost 4 bases, with 15 bases between them. In germline, CDR1 is ENHRY, CDR2 SYGVKD. The CDR3 DNA reads as TGTGCCATCAGTGACCCAACAGGGACTGGCTATGGCTACACCTTC. Its translation: CAISDPTGTGYGYTF.

This chain joins TRBV25-1 and TRBJ2-5; D call uncertain. The CDR3 covers 13 residues. Trimming left V 3 bases short and J 4 bases short, with 9 bases between. Germline CDR1 is MGHDK and CDR2 is SYGVNS. In DNA form, the CDR3 reads TGTGCCAGCAGTGATCGGTGGGGAGAGACCCAGTACTTC. It encodes CASSDRWGETQYF. Variable domain in full (rest from reference TRBV25-1 and TRBJ2-5): EADIYQTPRYLVIGTGKKITLECSQTMGHDKMYWYQQDPGMELHLIHYSYGVNSTEKGDLSSESTVSRIRTEHFPLTLESARPSHTSQYLCASSDRWGETQYFGPGTRLLVL.

This clonotype was counted many times. V gene TRBV19 combines with J gene TRBJ1-5; no clear D gene. Germline values: CDR1 LNHDA, CDR2 SQIVND (reference sequence). V was clipped by 7 bases and J by 0 bases, with 10 bases between them. The length of the CDR3 is 14 residues. In nucleotides, the CDR3 is TGTGCCAGTAAATGGGGAAATAGCAATCAGCCCCAGCATTTT. Protein: CASKWGNSNQPQHF.

The V and J genes are TRBV6-5 and TRBJ1-2, with 7 bases fitting TRBD1. Unmatched junction bases numbered 12, after V lost 7 bases and J lost 7 bases. Germline assignment: CDR1 MNHEY and CDR2 SVGAGI. The CDR3 consists of 14 residues. CDR3 loop: CASTLDRAVGGYTF. CDR3 sequence (DNA): TGTGCCAGCACCTTAGACAGGGCTGTTGGTGGCTACACCTTC.

The chain has TRBV9 and TRBJ2-7; D perhaps matches TRBD2 (5 bases). This CDR3 has 19 amino acids. V was cut by 0 bases and J by 1 base, with 23 bases left in between. Germline V gene data show CDR1 as SGDLS and CDR2 as YYNGEE. This chain's CDR3 is CASSVGPLTTAGPSYEQYF. DNA for the CDR3: TGTGCCAGCAGCGTAGGTCCCCTTACTACTGCGGGCCCTTCCTACGAGCAGTACTTC.

The sample holds many counts of this clonotype. The chain couples TRBV7-9 to TRBJ1-2; perhaps TRBD1 as D (5 bases). Trimming cost V 5 bases and J 6 bases, with 13 bases left between them. Looked up from germline, CDR1 is SEHNR and CDR2 is FQNEAQ (reference sequence). This CDR3 region has 13 residues. This CDR3 reads CASSVTEGDGYTF. As DNA, the CDR3 is TGTGCCAGCAGCGTGACAGAAGGGGATGGCTACACCTTC.